The present TCR beta chain was sequenced within a study of post-analysis software for immune sequencing data. Study-level results: Compared against controls, patients with multiple sclerosis displayed significantly lower normalized Chao1 diversity. Relative to controls, patients had a few TRBV segments at higher frequency, with TRBV5-6, TRBV5-1 and TRBV20-1 among these.

As for this clonotype: Its specificity is unknown.

Built from TCR beta cDNA, the libraries had unique molecular identifiers in them. TCRdb reanalysed the PCR reads using MiXCR and keeps one entry per CDR3 protein. The table has hundreds of thousands of distinct CDR3 sequences, around 60% seen once. V was shortened by 6 bases and J by 8 bases, with 23 bases between the two germline ends. This CDR3 spans 16 amino acids. Germline-derived CDR1 and CDR2 are LNHDA and SQIVND (reference sequence). The sample taken for sequencing was blood. This TCR derives from a girl aged 2-10 years with multiple sclerosis. This chain links TRBV19 with TRBJ1-5, with D uncertain. The CDR3 nucleotides are TGTGCCAGTAGCAGAGGTAGACAAGGACTAGGGAAGCCCCAGCATTTT. This translates into CASSRGRQGLGKPQHF.